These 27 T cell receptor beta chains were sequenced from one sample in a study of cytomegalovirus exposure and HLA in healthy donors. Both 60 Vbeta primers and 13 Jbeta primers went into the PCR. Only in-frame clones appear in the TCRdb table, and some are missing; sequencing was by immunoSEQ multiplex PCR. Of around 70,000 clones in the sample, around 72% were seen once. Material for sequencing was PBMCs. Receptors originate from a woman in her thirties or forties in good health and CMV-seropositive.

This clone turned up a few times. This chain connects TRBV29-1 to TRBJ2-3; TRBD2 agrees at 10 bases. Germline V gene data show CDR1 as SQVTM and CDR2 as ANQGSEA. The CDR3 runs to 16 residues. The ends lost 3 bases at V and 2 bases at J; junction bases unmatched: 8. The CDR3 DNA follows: TGCAGCGTTGACAACATAGCGGGGGGCCACACAGATACGCAGTATTTT. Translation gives CSVDNIAGGHTDTQYF.

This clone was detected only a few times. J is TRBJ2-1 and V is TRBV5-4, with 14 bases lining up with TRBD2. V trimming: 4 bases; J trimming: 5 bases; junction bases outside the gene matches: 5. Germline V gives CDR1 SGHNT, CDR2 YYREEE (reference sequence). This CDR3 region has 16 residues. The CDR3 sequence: CASSLRTSGGHNEQFF. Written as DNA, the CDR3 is TGTGCCAGCAGCCTCCGGACTAGCGGGGGGCACAATGAGCAGTTCTTC.

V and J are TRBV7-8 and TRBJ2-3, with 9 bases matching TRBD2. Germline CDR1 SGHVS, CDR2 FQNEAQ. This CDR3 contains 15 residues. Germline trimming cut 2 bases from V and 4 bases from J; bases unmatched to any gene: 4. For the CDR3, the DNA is TGTGCCAGCAGCTTAAATAGCGGGGGTTCAGATACGCAGTATTTT. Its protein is CASSLNSGGSDTQYF.

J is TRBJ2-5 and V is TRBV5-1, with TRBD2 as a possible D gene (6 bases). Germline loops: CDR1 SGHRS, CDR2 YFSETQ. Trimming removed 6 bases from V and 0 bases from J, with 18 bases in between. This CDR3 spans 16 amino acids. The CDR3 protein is CASTPTGAGYQETQYF. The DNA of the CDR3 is TGCGCCAGCACGCCTACCGGGGCGGGGTACCAAGAGACCCAGTACTTC.

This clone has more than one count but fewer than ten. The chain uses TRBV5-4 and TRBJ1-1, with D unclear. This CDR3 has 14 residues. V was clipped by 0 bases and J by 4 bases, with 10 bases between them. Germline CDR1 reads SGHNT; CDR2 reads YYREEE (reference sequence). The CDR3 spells CASSLAHLSTEAFF. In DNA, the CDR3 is TGTGCCAGCAGCTTGGCCCACCTGAGCACTGAAGCTTTCTTT.

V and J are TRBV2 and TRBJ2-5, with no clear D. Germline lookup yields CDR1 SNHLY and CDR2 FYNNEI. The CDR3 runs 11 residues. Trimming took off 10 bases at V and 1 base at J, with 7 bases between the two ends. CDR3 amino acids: CATELQETQYF. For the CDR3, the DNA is TGTGCCACCGAACTCCAAGAGACCCAGTACTTC.

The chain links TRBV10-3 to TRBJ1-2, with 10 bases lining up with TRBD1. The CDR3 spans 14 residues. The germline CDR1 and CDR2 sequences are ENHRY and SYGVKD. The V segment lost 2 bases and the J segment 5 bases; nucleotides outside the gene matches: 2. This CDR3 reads CAISEGDRGYGYTF. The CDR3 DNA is TGTGCCATCAGTGAGGGGGACAGGGGATATGGCTACACCTTC.

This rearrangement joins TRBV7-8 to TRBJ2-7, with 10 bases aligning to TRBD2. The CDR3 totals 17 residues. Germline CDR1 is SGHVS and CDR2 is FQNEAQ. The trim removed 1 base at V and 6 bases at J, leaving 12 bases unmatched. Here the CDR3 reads CASSLGAPSGGRGEQYF. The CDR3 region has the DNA TGTGCCAGCAGCTTAGGAGCCCCTAGCGGGGGCCGCGGCGAGCAGTACTTC.

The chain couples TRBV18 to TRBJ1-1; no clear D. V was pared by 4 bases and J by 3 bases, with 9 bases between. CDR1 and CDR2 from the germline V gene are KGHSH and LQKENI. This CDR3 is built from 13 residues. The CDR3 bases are TGTGCCAGCTCACGGGCCCCTTACACTGAAGCTTTCTTT. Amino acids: CASSRAPYTEAFF.

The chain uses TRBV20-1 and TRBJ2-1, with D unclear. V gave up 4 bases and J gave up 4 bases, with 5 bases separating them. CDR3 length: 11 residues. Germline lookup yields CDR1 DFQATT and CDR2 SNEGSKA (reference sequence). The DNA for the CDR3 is TGCAGTGCTACCAGTTACAATGAGCAGTTCTTC. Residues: CSATSYNEQFF.

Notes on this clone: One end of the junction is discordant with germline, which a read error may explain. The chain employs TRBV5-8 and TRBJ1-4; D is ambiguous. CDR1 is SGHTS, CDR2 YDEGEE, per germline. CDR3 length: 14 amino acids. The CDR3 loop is CASSVSGYPDPRVF. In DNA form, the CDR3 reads TGTGCCAGCAGCGTCTCGGGGTATCCGGACCCCCGGGTTTTT.

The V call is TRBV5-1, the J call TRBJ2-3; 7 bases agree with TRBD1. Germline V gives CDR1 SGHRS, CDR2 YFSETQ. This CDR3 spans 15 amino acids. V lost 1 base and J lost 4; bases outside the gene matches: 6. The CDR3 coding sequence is TGCGCCAGCAGCTTGTCGGGACAGTTAGCAGATACGCAGTATTTT. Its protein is CASSLSGQLADTQYF.

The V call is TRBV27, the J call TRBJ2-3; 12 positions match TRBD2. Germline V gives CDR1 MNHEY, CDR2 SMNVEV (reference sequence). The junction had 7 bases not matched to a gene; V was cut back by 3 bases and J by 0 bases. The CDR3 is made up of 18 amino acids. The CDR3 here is CASSFGLAGRKSTDTQYF. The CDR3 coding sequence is TGTGCCAGCAGTTTTGGACTAGCGGGGAGGAAAAGCACAGATACGCAGTATTTT.

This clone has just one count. The chain's CDR3 is CASSSWGQYNEQFF. DNA for the CDR3: TGTGCCAGCAGCTCTTGGGGCCAATACAATGAGCAGTTCTTC. The chain joins TRBV7-9 to TRBJ2-1, with D possibly TRBD1 on 5 matching bases. V lost 4 bases and J lost 4, with 11 bases in between. This CDR3 comprises 14 residues. The germline V gene encodes CDR1 SEHNR and CDR2 FQNEAQ (reference sequence). Looking up the rest from reference TRBV7-9 and TRBJ2-1 gives the full variable domain: DTGVSQNPRHKITKRGQNVTFRCDPISEHNRLYWYRQTLGQGPEFLTYFQNEAQLEKSRLLSDRFSAERPKGSFSTLEIQRTEQGDSAMYLCASSSWGQYNEQFFGPGTRLTVL.

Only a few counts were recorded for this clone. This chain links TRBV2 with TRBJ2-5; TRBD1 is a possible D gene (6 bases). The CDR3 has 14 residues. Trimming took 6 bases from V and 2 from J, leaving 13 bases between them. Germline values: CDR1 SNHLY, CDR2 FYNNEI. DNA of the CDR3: TGTGCCAGCAGCCCACAGGGTTTTCAAGAGACCCAGTACTTC. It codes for CASSPQGFQETQYF.

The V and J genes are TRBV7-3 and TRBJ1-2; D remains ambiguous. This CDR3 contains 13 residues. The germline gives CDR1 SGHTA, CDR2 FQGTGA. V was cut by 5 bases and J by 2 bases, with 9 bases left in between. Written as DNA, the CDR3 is TGTGCCAGCAGCCCTGGCCTGAACTATGGCTACACCTTC. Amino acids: CASSPGLNYGYTF.

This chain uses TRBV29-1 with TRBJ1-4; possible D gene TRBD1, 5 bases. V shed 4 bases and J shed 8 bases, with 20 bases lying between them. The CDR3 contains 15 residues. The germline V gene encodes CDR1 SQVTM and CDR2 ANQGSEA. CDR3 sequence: CSVGGPDSSREKLFF. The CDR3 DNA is TGCAGCGTTGGAGGTCCAGACAGTTCTAGGGAAAAACTGTTTTTT.

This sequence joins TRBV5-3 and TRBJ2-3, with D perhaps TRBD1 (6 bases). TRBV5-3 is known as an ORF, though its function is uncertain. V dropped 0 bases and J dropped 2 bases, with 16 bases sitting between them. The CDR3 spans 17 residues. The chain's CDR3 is CARSLGDILLITDTQYF. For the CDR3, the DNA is TGTGCCAGAAGCTTGGGGGACATCCTCCTAATCACAGATACGCAGTATTTT.

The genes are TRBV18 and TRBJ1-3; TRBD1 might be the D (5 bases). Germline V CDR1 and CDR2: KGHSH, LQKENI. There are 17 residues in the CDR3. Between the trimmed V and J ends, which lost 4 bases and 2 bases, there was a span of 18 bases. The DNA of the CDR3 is TGTGCCAGCTCACTGCCTTTTGGGGGGACGGCTGGAAACACCATATATTTT. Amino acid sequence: CASSLPFGGTAGNTIYF.

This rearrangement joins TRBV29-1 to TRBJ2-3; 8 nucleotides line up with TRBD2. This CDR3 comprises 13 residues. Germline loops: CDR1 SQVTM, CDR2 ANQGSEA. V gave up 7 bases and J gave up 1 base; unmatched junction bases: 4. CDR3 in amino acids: CSADSGGTDTQYF. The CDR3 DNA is TGCAGCGCGGATAGCGGGGGCACAGATACGCAGTATTTT.

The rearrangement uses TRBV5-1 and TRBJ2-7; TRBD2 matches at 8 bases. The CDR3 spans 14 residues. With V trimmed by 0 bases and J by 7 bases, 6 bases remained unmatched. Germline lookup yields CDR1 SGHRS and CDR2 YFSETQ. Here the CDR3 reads CASSLGSGEEEQYF. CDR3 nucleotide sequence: TGCGCCAGCAGCTTGGGTAGCGGGGAGGAAGAGCAGTACTTC.

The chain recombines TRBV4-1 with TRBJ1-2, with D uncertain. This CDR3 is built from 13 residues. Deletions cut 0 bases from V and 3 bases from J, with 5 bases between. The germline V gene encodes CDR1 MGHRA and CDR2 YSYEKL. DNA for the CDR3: TGCGCCAGCAGCCAAGAAGCCTACTATGGCTACACCTTC. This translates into CASSQEAYYGYTF.

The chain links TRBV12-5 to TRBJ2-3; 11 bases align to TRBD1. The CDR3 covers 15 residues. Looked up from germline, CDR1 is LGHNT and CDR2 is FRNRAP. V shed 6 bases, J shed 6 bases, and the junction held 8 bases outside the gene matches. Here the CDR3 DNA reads TGTGCTAGTGGACCGGGACAGGGGGAGACGGATACGCAGTATTTT. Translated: CASGPGQGETDTQYF.

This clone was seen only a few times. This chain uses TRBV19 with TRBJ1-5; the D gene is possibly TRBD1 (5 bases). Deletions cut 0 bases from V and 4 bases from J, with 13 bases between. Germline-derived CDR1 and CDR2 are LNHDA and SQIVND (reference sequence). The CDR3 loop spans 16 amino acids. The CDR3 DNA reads TGTGCCAGTAGTATAGATCCGACGGGGGGAAATCAGCCCCAGCATTTT. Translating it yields CASSIDPTGGNQPQHF.

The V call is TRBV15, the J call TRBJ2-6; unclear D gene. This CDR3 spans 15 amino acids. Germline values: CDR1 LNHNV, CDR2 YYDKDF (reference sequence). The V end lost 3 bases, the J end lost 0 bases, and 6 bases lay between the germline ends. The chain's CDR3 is CATSSRSSGANVLTF. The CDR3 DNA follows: TGTGCCACCAGCAGCCGGAGCTCTGGGGCCAACGTCCTGACTTTC. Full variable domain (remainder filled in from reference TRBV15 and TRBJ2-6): DAMVIQNPRYQVTQFGKPVTLSCSQTLNHNVMYWYQQKSSQAPKLLFHYYDKDFNNEADTPDNFQSRRPNTSFCFLDIRSPGLGDTAMYLCATSSRSSGANVLTFGAGSRLTVL.

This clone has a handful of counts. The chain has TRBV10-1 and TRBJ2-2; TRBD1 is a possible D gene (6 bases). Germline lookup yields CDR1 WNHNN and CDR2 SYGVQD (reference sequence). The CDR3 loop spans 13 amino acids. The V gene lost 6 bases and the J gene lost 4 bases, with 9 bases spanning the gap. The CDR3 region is CASRVGGTGELFF. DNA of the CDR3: TGCGCCAGCAGGGTAGGGGGCACCGGGGAGCTGTTTTTT.

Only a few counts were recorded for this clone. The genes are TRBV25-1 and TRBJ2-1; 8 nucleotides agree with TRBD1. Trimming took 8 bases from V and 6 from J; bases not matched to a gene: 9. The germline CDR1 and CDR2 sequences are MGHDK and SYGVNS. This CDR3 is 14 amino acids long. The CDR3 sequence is CASSYPDRVNEQFF. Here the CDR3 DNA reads TGTGCCAGCTCTTATCCGGACAGGGTCAATGAGCAGTTCTTC.